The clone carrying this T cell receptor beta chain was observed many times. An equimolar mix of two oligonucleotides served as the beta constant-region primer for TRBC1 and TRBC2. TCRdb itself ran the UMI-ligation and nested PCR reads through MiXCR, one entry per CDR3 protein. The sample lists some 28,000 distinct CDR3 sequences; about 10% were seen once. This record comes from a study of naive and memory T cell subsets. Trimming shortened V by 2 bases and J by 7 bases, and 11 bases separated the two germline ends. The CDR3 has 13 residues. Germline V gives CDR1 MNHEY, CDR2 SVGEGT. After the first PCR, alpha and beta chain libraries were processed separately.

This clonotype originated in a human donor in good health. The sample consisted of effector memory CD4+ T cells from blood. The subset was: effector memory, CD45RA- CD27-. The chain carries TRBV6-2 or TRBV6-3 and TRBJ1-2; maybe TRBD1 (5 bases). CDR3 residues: CASSYNGAGGYTF. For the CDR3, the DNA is TGTGCCAGCAGTTACAATGGGGCCGGTGGCTACACCTTC.